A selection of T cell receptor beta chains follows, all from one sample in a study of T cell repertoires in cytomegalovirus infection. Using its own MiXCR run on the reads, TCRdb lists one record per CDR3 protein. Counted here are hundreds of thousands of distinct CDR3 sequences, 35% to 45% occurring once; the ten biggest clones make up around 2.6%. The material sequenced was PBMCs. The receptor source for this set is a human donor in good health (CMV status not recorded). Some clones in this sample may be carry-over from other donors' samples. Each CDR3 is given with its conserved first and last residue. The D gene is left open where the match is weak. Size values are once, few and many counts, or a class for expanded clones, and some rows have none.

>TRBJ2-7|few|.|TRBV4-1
CASSHPGTDYEQYF
TGCGCCAGCAGCCACCCAGGAACCGACTACGAGCAGTACTTC
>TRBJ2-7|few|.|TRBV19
CASSITGSTYEQYF
TGTGCCAGTAGTATTACAGGTAGTACCTACGAGCAGTACTTC
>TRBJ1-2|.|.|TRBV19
CASAARGYTF
TGTGCCAGCGCCGCCCGAGGCTACACCTTC
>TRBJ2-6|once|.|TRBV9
CASSGRAGQRKSGANVLTF
TGTGCCAGCAGCGGACGCGCCGGCCAGCGAAAGTCTGGGGCCAACGTCCTGACTTTC
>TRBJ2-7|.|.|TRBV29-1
CSVDGTGAEQYF
TGCAGCGTTGACGGTACAGGTGCCGAGCAGTACTTC
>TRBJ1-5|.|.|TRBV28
CASQRPINQPQHF
TGTGCCAGTCAACGGCCCATTAATCAGCCCCAGCATTTT
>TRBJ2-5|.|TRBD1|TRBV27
CASSQPGGGETQYF
TGTGCCAGCAGTCAACCAGGGGGCGGAGAGACCCAGTACTTC
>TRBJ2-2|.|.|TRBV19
CASSIPPGLSNTGELFF
TGTGCCAGTAGTATACCCCCGGGACTGAGTAACACCGGGGAGCTGTTTTTT
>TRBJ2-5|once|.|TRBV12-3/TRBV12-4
CASTDQGGGQTQYF
TGTGCCAGCACCGATCAGGGGGGGGGGCAGACCCAGTACTTC
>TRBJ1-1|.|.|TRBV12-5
CASGSAENTEAFF
TGTGCTAGTGGTTCAGCCGAGAACACTGAAGCTTTCTTT
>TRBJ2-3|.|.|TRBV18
CASSPTQDTQYF
TGTGCCAGCTCACCAACACAAGATACGCAGTATTTT